Included here is one T cell receptor beta chain sequence, with context. This clonotype appeared once. This clone's antigen is unknown. Base quality data are lacking; no much larger clone is found one base away. A single read is weak support. The sample comes from a study of CD8+CD57+ T cells in acquired aplastic anemia (dated by TCRdb to 2017 to 2018). In the study overall: DNA extracted from sorted CD4+ and CD8+ cells had a mean of about 3.2 ug, with a range of about 0.18 to 27.4 ug. Mean read counts for healthy donor samples were some 10 million for CD4+ cells and roughly 12 million for CD8+ cells.

Study-level results and caveats: CD8+ Simpson's diversity did not differ significantly between patients and healthy controls (P=0.060). About 30 CD8+ CDR3 sequences were found to be shared between patients and controls, but these sequences appeared to be highly expressed in patients and within the immunodominant clones of the patients.

The study deep-sequenced TCR repertoires of sorted CD4+ and CD8+ blood T cells from severe aplastic anemia patients and healthy subjects. Ficoll-Paque density gradient centrifugation was used to isolate peripheral blood mononuclear cells. Before DNA extraction, CD4+ and CD8+ T cells were sorted with FACS or magnetic beads. Genomic DNA was used as template for profiling of TCR beta VDJ combinations and CDR3 sequences. An Illumina HiSeq 2000 was the platform used for TCR repertoire sequencing. The source study handled its data this way. Repertoire assessment relied on Simpson's diversity index, CDR3 size and DJ length profiles, and TRBV/TRBJ rearrangement plots. The immunodominant clone was defined as the most abundant DNA sequence in deep sequencing data. CDR3 amino acid sequences were screened for sharing across subjects and were compared with published repertoires and the VDJdb database. The raw public reads went through TCRdb reprocessing: fastp at Q25, MiXCR clone calling, in-frame beta chains kept. When rows share a CDR3 protein, they turn into one entry using the most common DNA and genes. TCRdb, not the authors, supplied the V and J calls. For this sample the table gives fewer than 250,000 distinct CDR3 sequences, of which roughly 56% were detected only once. The ten largest clones capture more than 15% of the sample.

The germline V gene encodes CDR1 ENHRY and CDR2 SYGVKD. V was cut back by 4 bases and J by 0 bases, leaving a gap of 3 bases between them. Inclusive of the bounding cysteine and phenylalanine, the CDR3 is 12 residues long. Only the CDR3 region is kept as DNA, spanning 36 bases read in frame from base 1. The chain couples TRBV10-3 to TRBJ1-1, with an unclear D gene assignment. The sequence came from a human donor in good health, serving as a control. Specimen: sorted CD4+, CD8+, or CD8+CD57+ T cells (not recorded which) from PBMCs. The bases read TGTGCCATCAGTGTCCTGAACACTGAAGCTTTCTTT. It specifies CAISVLNTEAFF.